What follows are 15 T cell receptor beta chains derived from one specimen sequenced in a study of blood T cell repertoires in COVID-19. Clones were sequenced by immunoSEQ multiplex PCR, and TCRdb holds only the in-frame ones, with some missing. Of about 130,000 clones in the sample, 70% to 85% were seen once. The specimen sequenced was peripheral blood. The receptor set was obtained from a woman aged 55-75 years with acute or convalescent COVID-19.

This chain links TRBV7-2 with TRBJ1-2; tentative D call: TRBD1 (5 bases). This CDR3 is built from 14 residues. The V end was cut by 1 base, the J end by 4 bases, with 10 bases between. Germline-derived CDR1 and CDR2 are SGHTA and FQGNSA. The CDR3 region has the DNA TGTGCCAGCAGCTTAGAGGGGCGAACCTATGGCTACACCTTC. Its protein product is CASSLEGRTYGYTF. Drawing the rest from reference TRBV7-2 and TRBJ1-2, the complete variable domain is GAGVSQSPSNKVTEKGKDVELRCDPISGHTALYWYRQSLGQGLEFLIYFQGNSAPDKSGLPSDRFSAERTGGSVSTLTIQRTQQEDSAVYLCASSLEGRTYGYTFGSGTRLTVV.

Only a few counts were recorded for this clone. This rearrangement joins TRBV24-1 to TRBJ1-5; D remains ambiguous. Deletions cut 6 bases from V and 12 bases from J, with 14 bases between. CDR3 length equals 12 residues. Germline assignment: CDR1 KGHDR and CDR2 SFDVKD. The CDR3 loop reads CATSNSGFVQHF. The CDR3 DNA sequence: TGTGCCACCAGTAATTCCGGGTTTGTCCAGCATTTT.

The CDR3 is CASSLGRLAGYTDTQYF. The CDR3 DNA reads as TGCGCCAGCAGCTTGGGAAGACTAGCGGGGTACACAGATACGCAGTATTTT. This chain joins TRBV5-1 and TRBJ2-3, with 11 nucleotides matching TRBD2. In germline, CDR1 is SGHRS, CDR2 YFSETQ. V shed 0 bases and J 2 bases; nucleotides not matched to a gene: 5. The CDR3 runs 17 residues.

V gene TRBV4-2 combines with J gene TRBJ2-6, with D possibly TRBD2 on 5 matching bases. The V end was cut by 5 bases, the J end by 0 bases, with 8 bases between. This CDR3 spans 15 amino acids. Germline V CDR1 and CDR2: LGHNA, YNFKEQ. CDR3 amino acids: CASSAEGSGANVLTF. The CDR3 nucleotides are TGTGCCAGCAGCGCCGAGGGCTCTGGGGCCAACGTCCTGACTTTC.

The rearrangement joins TRBV10-3 to TRBJ2-2, with TRBD1 as a possible D gene (5 bases). Germline V lookup: CDR1 ENHRY, CDR2 SYGVKD. The CDR3 has 14 amino acids. Between the trimmed V and J ends, which lost 7 bases and 6 bases, there was a span of 15 bases. CDR3 region: CAIMATESPGELFF. As DNA, the CDR3 is TGTGCCATCATGGCGACAGAAAGCCCCGGGGAGCTGTTTTTT.

The V and J genes are TRBV6-1 and TRBJ1-6; D remains ambiguous. V lost 3 bases and J 1 base, leaving 22 bases between the germline ends. CDR3 size: 20 residues. Germline CDR1 MNHNS, CDR2 SASEGT. The CDR3 region has the DNA TGTGCCAGCAGTGATTTTGACGGACTCGTACCGTCGTCCTATAATTCACCCCTCCACTTT. It codes for CASSDFDGLVPSSYNSPLHF.

The V call is TRBV9, the J call TRBJ1-4, with D possibly matching TRBD1 (6 bases). Deletions cut 4 bases from V and 5 bases from J, with 24 bases between. The germline gives CDR1 SGDLS, CDR2 YYNGEE. The CDR3 is 18 amino acids. CDR3: CASSPNHLGAWGNEKLFF. DNA of the CDR3: TGTGCCAGCAGCCCAAACCACCTGGGGGCGTGGGGCAATGAAAAACTGTTTTTT.

The J gene is TRBJ1-1, the V gene TRBV3-1 (or the pseudogene TRBV3-2), with 7 bases identical to TRBD1. V trimming: 1 base; J trimming: 9 bases; junction bases outside the gene matches: 11. CDR3 size: 15 residues. Germline V gives CDR1 LGHDT, CDR2 YNNKEL (reference sequence). Here the CDR3 reads CASSQVGTGEVKAFF. The CDR3 DNA follows: TGTGCCAGCAGCCAAGTCGGAACAGGGGAGGTTAAAGCTTTCTTT.

A single count supports this clone. The chain is built from TRBV18 and TRBJ1-4; weak D call: TRBD1 (5 bases). V was pared by 3 bases and J by 8 bases, with 7 bases between. The CDR3 has 12 residues. The germline V gene has CDR1 KGHSH and CDR2 LQKENI. The CDR3 nucleotides are TGTGCCAGCTCACCCCGGGGGGAAAAACTGTTTTTT. The encoded protein is CASSPRGEKLFF.

In its sample, this clone was seen once. The chain joins TRBV18 to TRBJ2-1; tentative D call: TRBD1 (6 bases). Germline CDR1 KGHSH, CDR2 LQKENI. V gave up 9 bases and J gave up 7 bases, with 22 bases separating them. This CDR3 comprises 15 residues. CDR3 DNA: TGTGCCAGTCGCGGACAGCCCCTGGGTCAAAATGAGCAGTTCTTC. Amino acids: CASRGQPLGQNEQFF. The variable domain in full, completed from reference TRBV18 and TRBJ2-1, reads NAGVMQNPRHLVRRRGQEARLRCSPMKGHSHVYWYRQLPEEGLKFMVYLQKENIIDESGMPKERFSAEFPKEGPSILRIQQVVRGDSAAYFCASRGQPLGQNEQFFGPGTRLTVL.

The chain links TRBV6-5 to TRBJ1-2, with 9 bases fitting TRBD1. J lost 7 bases, V lost 0 bases, and 6 bases had no gene match. The CDR3 loop spans 15 amino acids. CDR1 and CDR2 from the germline V gene are MNHEY and SVGAGI. Here the CDR3 reads CASSYSTGQGAGYTF. For the CDR3, the DNA is TGTGCCAGCAGTTACTCCACGGGACAGGGAGCTGGCTACACCTTC.

The chain joins TRBV19 to TRBJ1-5, with a tentative D call TRBD1 (5 bases). Trimming left V 4 bases short and J 5 bases short, with 15 bases between. Per germline, CDR1 LNHDA and CDR2 SQIVND (reference sequence). CDR3 length: 15 amino acids. Written as DNA, the CDR3 is TGTGCCAGTAGTACAGCAGGGAGGAAGGATCAGCCCCAGCATTTT. Its translation is CASSTAGRKDQPQHF.

The rearrangement uses TRBV30 and TRBJ1-2; no reliable D call. This CDR3 has 15 residues. V was clipped by 2 bases and J by 5 bases, with 18 bases between them. Per germline, CDR1 GTSNPN and CDR2 SVGIG (reference sequence). The CDR3 bases are TGTGCCTGGAGTAAAGCGTGGTGGCGAGGGTATGGCTACACCTTC. Its protein product is CAWSKAWWRGYGYTF.

The rearrangement joins TRBV11-2 to TRBJ1-2, with a tentative D call TRBD1 (6 bases). Trimming pared 4 bases from V and 2 bases from J, leaving 17 bases between. This CDR3 is built from 16 residues. Germline V CDR1 and CDR2: SGHAT, FQNNGV. For the CDR3, the DNA is TGTGCCAGCAGCTCCCGGGGAGGGGGGGCGAACTATGGCTACACCTTC. Residues: CASSSRGGGANYGYTF.

V is TRBV29-1 and J is TRBJ1-2, with TRBD1 as a possible D gene (6 bases). CDR3 size: 12 residues. From germline, CDR1 is SQVTM and CDR2 ANQGSEA. The V end lost 0 bases, the J end lost 8 bases, and 10 bases lay between the germline ends. The CDR3 region is CSVEEDRGGYTF. As DNA, the CDR3 is TGCAGCGTTGAAGAGGACAGAGGGGGCTACACCTTC.